The T cell receptor (beta chain) under discussion was sequenced for a study of blood T cells in healthy people across ages. Whole-study results and caveats: The donors' CMV status was not determined, possibly confounding changes in expanded clonotypes.

The authors ran a second PCR of 7 to 11 cycles using a sample-barcoded 5' primer and a J-beta primer mix. Researchers report that a template-switch adaptor with 12 random nucleotides tagged each cDNA molecule. One entry per CDR3 protein, called by TCRdb with MiXCR from the 5' RACE reads. Counted here are 1 million to 1.2 million distinct CDR3 sequences, 35% to 40% occurring once; the ten biggest clones make up around 13%. A remark on this clonotype: Its antigen is unidentified.

The sequence derives from a man aged 18 to 35 in good health. The sample was blood.

This chain's CDR3 is CASDHSEGPEADYGYTF. In nucleotides, the CDR3 is TGTGCCTCGGACCACTCTGAGGGCCCTGAGGCAGACTATGGCTACACCTTC. The chain carries TRBV9 and TRBJ1-2, with D uncertain. Trimming took off 10 bases at V and 3 bases at J, with 28 bases between the two ends. The CDR3 spans 17 residues. The germline CDR1 and CDR2 sequences are SGDLS and YYNGEE.